Below, 14 T cell receptor beta chains from the same sample are listed, as sequenced in a study of OX40 agonist ivuxolimab in advanced cancers. The repertoire was sequenced with immunoSEQ multiplex PCR; TCRdb's copy has only in-frame clones and lacks some. This table holds tens of thousands of clones, roughly 90% found once. Source: CD4+ or CD8+ T cells sorted from blood, taken in a trial of the OX40 agonist ivuxolimab. These receptors came from an adult with an advanced solid tumor such as melanoma, head and neck, liver or kidney cancer.

The J gene is TRBJ2-7, the V gene TRBV29-1, with 14 bases that match TRBD2. The J segment lost 4 bases and the V segment lost 5 bases, leaving 4 bases of the junction unmatched. CDR3 size: 14 residues. Germline V CDR1 and CDR2: SQVTM, ANQGSEA. Here the CDR3 DNA reads TGCAGCGTTACGGGACTAGCGGGAGCTTACGAGCAGTACTTC. This sequence encodes CSVTGLAGAYEQYF.

CDR3 bases: TGTGCCAGCAGCATGGGGACCGCGCATATGGAGCCCCAGCATTTT. Protein sequence: CASSMGTAHMEPQHF. The rearrangement links TRBV9 to TRBJ1-5, with TRBD1 as a possible D gene (5 bases). Looked up from germline, CDR1 is SGDLS and CDR2 is YYNGEE. Trimming stripped 4 bases from V and 8 bases from J, with 19 bases between. This CDR3 region has 15 residues.

Written as DNA, the CDR3 is TGCGCCAGCAGCCAAGGAGCGAGCGGGAGGGCCAGGGCAGATACGCAGTATTTT. Its protein product is CASSQGASGRARADTQYF. The chain combines TRBV4-3 with TRBJ2-3, with TRBD2 matching over 10 bases. Unmatched junction bases numbered 11, after V lost 1 base and J lost 4 bases. The V gene's germline CDR1 is LGHNA and CDR2 YSLEER. The CDR3 runs to 18 residues.

The chain couples TRBV5-6 to TRBJ2-1; weak D call: TRBD1 (6 bases). CDR3 length: 12 amino acids. Germline V CDR1 and CDR2: SGHDT, YYEEEE. The V gene lost 4 bases and the J gene lost 8 bases, with 10 bases spanning the gap. The CDR3 DNA is TGTGCCAGCAGCGGGCACAGGGATGAGCAGTTCTTC. Protein: CASSGHRDEQFF.

This CDR3 is CASTFAYEQYF. Written as DNA, the CDR3 is TGTGCCAGCACATTCGCCTACGAGCAGTACTTC. This sequence joins TRBV6-6 and TRBJ2-7; D is ambiguous. Trimming shortened V by 7 bases and J by 2 bases, and 6 bases separated the two germline ends. The CDR3 has 11 residues. CDR1 and CDR2 (germline): MNHNY, SVGAGI (reference sequence).

The J gene is TRBJ2-3, the V gene TRBV27; 12 bases fit TRBD2. The V segment lost 3 bases and the J segment 5 bases; nucleotides outside the gene matches: 3. CDR3 length: 15 residues. CDR1 is MNHEY, CDR2 SMNVEV, per germline (reference sequence). The CDR3 loop is CASSFLGLAGDTQYF. The CDR3 DNA sequence: TGTGCCAGCAGTTTTCTGGGACTAGCGGGAGATACGCAGTATTTT.

This chain links TRBV2 with TRBJ2-1; 8 bases agree with TRBD2. Germline CDR1 SNHLY, CDR2 FYNNEI. Trimming removed 6 bases from V and 7 bases from J; junction bases left unmatched: 14. The length of the CDR3 is 16 residues. CDR3 in amino acids: CASSPGGADLRNEQFF. The CDR3 DNA follows: TGTGCCAGCAGCCCGGGGGGGGCAGACCTACGGAATGAGCAGTTCTTC.

The genes are TRBV5-6 and TRBJ2-3; the D gene is possibly TRBD1 (6 bases). CDR1 and CDR2 (germline): SGHDT, YYEEEE. The CDR3 runs 15 residues. Trimming stripped 3 bases from V and 0 bases from J, with 11 bases between. CDR3 in amino acids: CASSSITGSTDTQYF. Here the CDR3 DNA reads TGTGCCAGCAGCTCGATAACAGGGAGCACAGATACGCAGTATTTT.

V is TRBV4-2 and J is TRBJ2-7; TRBD2 agrees at 9 bases. The CDR3 has 18 amino acids. CDR1 and CDR2 (germline): LGHNA, YNFKEQ. The junction had 16 bases not matched to a gene; V was cut back by 1 base and J by 6 bases. CDR3 amino acids: CASSQVSPNGGLAVEQYF. The CDR3 coding sequence is TGTGCCAGCAGCCAAGTGTCCCCTAACGGGGGACTAGCCGTCGAGCAGTACTTC.

The chain joins TRBV9 to TRBJ2-1, with TRBD2 matching 9 bases. The CDR3 spans 16 residues. In germline, CDR1 is SGDLS, CDR2 YYNGEE. The V segment lost 6 bases and the J segment 0 bases; nucleotides outside the gene matches: 7. The CDR3 region has the DNA TGTGCCAGCACTGGGAGGACTAGCGACTCCTACAATGAGCAGTTCTTC. It encodes CASTGRTSDSYNEQFF.

V gene TRBV27 combines with J gene TRBJ2-1; D possibly corresponds to TRBD2 (5 bases). Germline V gene lookup returns CDR1 MNHEY and CDR2 SMNVEV (reference sequence). The V gene lost 5 bases and the J gene lost 2 bases, with 16 bases spanning the gap. CDR3 size: 16 residues. The CDR3 reads CASSPSLGETYNEQFF. The CDR3 DNA sequence: TGTGCCAGCAGTCCCTCCCTCGGGGAGACCTACAATGAGCAGTTCTTC.

This chain connects TRBV5-6 to TRBJ2-5, with D uncertain. The CDR3 is 11 amino acids. Germline lookup yields CDR1 SGHDT and CDR2 YYEEEE. Trimming stripped 4 bases from V and 2 bases from J, with 3 bases between. The CDR3 sequence: CASSIQETQYF. For the CDR3, the DNA is TGTGCCAGCAGCATACAAGAGACCCAGTACTTC.

The chain joins TRBV7-2 to TRBJ2-1, with 11 bases aligning to TRBD2. The CDR3 covers 17 residues. V lost 3 bases, J lost 0 bases, and 4 bases stayed unmatched. Germline CDR1 and CDR2: SGHTA and FQGNSA. In nucleotides, the CDR3 is TGTGCCAGCAGCTTTTTCGGACTAGCGGGCTCCTACAATGAGCAGTTCTTC. Its protein product is CASSFFGLAGSYNEQFF.

This clone occurred a few times. The CDR3 coding sequence is TGTGCCAGCACCACTCCATGGGGCCAAGAGACCCAGTACTTC. Its protein is CASTTPWGQETQYF. The rearrangement uses TRBV6-1 and TRBJ2-5; the D is unclear. Trimming shortened V by 7 bases and J by 1 base, and 13 bases separated the two germline ends. The length of the CDR3 is 14 residues. From germline, CDR1 is MNHNS and CDR2 SASEGT.